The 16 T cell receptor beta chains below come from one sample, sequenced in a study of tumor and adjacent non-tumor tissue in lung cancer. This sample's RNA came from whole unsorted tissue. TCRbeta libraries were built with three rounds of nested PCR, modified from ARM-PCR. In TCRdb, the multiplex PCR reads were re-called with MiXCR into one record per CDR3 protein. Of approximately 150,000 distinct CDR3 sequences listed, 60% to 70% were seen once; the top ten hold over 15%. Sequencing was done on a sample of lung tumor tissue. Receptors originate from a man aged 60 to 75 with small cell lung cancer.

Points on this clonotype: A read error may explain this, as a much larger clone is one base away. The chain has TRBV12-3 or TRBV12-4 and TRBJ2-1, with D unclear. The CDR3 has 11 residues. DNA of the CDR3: TGTGCCAGCGGTTTCACCGGGGAGCAGTTCTTC. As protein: CASGFTGEQFF.

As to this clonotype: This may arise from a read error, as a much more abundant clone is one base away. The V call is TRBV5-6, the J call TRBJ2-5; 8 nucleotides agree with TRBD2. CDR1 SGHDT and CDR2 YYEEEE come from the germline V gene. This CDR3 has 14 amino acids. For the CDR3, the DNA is TGTACCAGCAGTTTGAGGACTAGCCGGGAGACCCAGTACTTC. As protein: CTSSLRTSRETQYF.

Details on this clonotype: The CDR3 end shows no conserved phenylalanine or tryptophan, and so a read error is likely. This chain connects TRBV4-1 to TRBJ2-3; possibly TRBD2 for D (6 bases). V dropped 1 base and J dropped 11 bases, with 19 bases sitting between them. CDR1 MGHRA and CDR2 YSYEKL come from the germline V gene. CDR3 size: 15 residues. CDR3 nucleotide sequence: TGCGCCAGCAGCCAAGGGGCTACGACCGGGAGTATGCAGTATCTC. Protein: CASSQGATTGSMQYL.

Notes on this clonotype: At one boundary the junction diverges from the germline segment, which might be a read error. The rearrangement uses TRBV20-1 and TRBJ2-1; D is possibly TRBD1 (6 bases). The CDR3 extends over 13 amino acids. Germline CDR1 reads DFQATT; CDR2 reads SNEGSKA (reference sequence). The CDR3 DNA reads TGCAGTGCTAGCGAGGGGGTGGACAATGAGGAGTTCTTC. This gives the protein CSASEGVDNEEFF.

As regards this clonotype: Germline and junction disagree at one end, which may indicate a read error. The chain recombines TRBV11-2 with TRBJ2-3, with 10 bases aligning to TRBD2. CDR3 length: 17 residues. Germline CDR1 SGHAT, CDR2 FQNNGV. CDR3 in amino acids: CASSSMLAGGSADTQYF. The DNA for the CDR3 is TGTGCCAGCAGCTCGATGTTAGCGGGAGGTTCCGCAGATACTCAGTATTTT.

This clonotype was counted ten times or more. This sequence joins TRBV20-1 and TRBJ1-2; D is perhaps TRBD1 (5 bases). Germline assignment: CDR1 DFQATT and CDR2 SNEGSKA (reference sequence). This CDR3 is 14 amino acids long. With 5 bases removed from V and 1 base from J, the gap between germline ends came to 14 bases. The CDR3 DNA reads TGCAGTGCTCTTGACCCCGGGGGTAACTATGGCTACACCTTC. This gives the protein CSALDPGGNYGYTF.

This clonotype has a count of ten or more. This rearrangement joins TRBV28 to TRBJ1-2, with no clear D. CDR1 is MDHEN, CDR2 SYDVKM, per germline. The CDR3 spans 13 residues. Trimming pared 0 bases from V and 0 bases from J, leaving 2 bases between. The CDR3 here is CASSLWANYGYTF. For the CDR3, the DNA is TGTGCCAGCAGTTTATGGGCTAACTATGGCTACACCTTC.

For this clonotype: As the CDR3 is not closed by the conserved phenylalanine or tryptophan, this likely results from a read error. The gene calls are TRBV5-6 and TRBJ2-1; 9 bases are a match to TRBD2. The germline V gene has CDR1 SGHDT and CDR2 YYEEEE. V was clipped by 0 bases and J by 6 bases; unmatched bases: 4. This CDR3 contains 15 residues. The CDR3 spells CASSLVASGANEQFL. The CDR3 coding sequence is TGTGCCAGCAGCTTGGTGGCTAGCGGGGCCAATGAGCAGTTCTTG.

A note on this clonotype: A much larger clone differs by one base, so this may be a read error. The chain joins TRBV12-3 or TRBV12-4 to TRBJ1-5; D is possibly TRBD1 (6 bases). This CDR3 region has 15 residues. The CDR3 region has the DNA TGTGCCAGCAGCCAACGAGACAGGAGCAATCAGCCCCATCATTTT. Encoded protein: CASSQRDRSNQPHHF.

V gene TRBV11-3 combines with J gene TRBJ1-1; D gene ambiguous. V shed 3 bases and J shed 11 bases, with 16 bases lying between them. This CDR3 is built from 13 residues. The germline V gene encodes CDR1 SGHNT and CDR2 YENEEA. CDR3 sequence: CASSLSLNIDAFF. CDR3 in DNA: TGTGCCAGCAGCTTGTCACTGAACATTGATGCTTTCTTT.

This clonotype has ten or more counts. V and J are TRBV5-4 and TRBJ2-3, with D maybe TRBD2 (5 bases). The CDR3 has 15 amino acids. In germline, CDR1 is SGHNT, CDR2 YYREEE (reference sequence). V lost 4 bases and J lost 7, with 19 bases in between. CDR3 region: CASSADYASGNTQYF. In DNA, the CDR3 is TGTGCCAGCAGCGCCGATTACGCTTCGGGGAATACGCAGTATTTT. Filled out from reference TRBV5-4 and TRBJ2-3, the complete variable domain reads ETGVTQSPTHLIKTRGQQVTLRCSSQSGHNTVSWYQQALGQGPQFIFQYYREEENGRGNFPPRFSGLQFPNYSSELNVNALELDDSALYLCASSADYASGNTQYFGPGTRLTVL.

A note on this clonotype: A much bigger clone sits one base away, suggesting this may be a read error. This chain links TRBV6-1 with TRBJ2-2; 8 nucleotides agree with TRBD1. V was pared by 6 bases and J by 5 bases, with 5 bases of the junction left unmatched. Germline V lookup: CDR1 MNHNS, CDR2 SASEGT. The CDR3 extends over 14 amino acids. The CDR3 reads CASSVTGDTGELFF. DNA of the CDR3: TGTGCCAGCAGCGTGACAGGGGATACCGGGGAGCTGTTTTTT.

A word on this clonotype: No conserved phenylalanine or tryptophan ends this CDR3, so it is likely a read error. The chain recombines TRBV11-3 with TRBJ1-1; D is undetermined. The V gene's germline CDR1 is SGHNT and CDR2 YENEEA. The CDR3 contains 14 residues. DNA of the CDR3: TGTACCAGCAGCTTAGTATTGCTTGGCACTGAAGCTTTCTGT. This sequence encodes CTSSLVLLGTEAFC.

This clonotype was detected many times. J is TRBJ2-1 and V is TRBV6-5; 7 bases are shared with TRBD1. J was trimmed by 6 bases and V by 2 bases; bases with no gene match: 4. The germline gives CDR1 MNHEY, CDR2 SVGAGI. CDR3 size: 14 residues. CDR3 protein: CASSYEGTVNEQFF. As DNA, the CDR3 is TGTGCCAGCAGTTACGAGGGGACAGTCAATGAGCAGTTCTTC.

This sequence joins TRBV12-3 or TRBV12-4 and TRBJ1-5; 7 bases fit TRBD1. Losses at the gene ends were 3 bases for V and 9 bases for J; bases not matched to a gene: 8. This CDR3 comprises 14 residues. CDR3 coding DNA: TGTGCCAGCAGTTTTTCCAGGGGGTATCGGCCCCAGCATTTT. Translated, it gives CASSFSRGYRPQHF.

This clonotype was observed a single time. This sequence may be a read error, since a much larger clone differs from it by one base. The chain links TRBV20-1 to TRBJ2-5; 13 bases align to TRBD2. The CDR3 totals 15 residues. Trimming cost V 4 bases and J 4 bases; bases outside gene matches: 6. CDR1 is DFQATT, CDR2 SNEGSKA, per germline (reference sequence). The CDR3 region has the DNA TGCAGTGCTATGCGGACTAGCGGGAGTGCAGAGACCCAGTACTTC. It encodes CSAMRTSGSAETQYF.